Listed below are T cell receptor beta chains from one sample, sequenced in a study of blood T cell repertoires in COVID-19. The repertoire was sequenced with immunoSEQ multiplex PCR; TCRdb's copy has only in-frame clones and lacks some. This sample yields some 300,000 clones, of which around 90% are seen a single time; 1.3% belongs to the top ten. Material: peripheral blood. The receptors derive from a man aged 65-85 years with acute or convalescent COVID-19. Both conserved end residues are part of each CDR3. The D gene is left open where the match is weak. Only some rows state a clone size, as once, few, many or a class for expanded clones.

CDR3 DNA: TGTGCCAGCCTACCAGGGGGCGTCAATCAGCCCCAGCATTTT; CDR3 protein: CASLPGGVNQPQHF; D gene: TRBD1; J gene: TRBJ1-5; clone size: NA; V gene: TRBV28
CDR3 DNA: TGTGCCAGCAGTTATTCTCAGAGCAATCAGCCCCAGCATTTT; CDR3 protein: CASSYSQSNQPQHF; D gene: NA; J gene: TRBJ1-5; clone size: NA; V gene: TRBV6-6
CDR3 DNA: TGTGCCAGCAGCGTAGCTCCGACTGAGAATTCACCCCTCCACTTT; CDR3 protein: CASSVAPTENSPLHF; D gene: NA; J gene: TRBJ1-6; clone size: NA; V gene: TRBV9
CDR3 DNA: TGTGCCAGCAGCCGTACAGGAGACACTGAAGCTTTCTTT; CDR3 protein: CASSRTGDTEAFF; D gene: NA; J gene: TRBJ1-1; clone size: NA; V gene: TRBV3-1/TRBV3-2
CDR3 DNA: TGTGCCACCAGCATTGGCGATACGCAGTATTTT; CDR3 protein: CATSIGDTQYF; D gene: NA; J gene: TRBJ2-3; clone size: once; V gene: TRBV15
CDR3 DNA: TGTGCCAGCAGCTCGGGACTCATGGGGGAGACCCAGTACTTC; CDR3 protein: CASSSGLMGETQYF; D gene: NA; J gene: TRBJ2-5; clone size: NA; V gene: TRBV5-4
CDR3 DNA: TGTGCCAGCAGTTTACTCGCGGGGGGGCGCTACAATGAGCAGTTCTTC; CDR3 protein: CASSLLAGGRYNEQFF; D gene: TRBD2; J gene: TRBJ2-1; clone size: NA; V gene: TRBV28
CDR3 DNA: TGTGCCAGCAGCCAAGATAAGGGGATTAGCGAGCAGTACTTC; CDR3 protein: CASSQDKGISEQYF; D gene: NA; J gene: TRBJ2-7; clone size: NA; V gene: TRBV4-2
CDR3 DNA: TGTGCCAGCAGCTCGGGACAGTACGAATTCCATGAGCAGTTCTTC; CDR3 protein: CASSSGQYEFHEQFF; D gene: TRBD1; J gene: TRBJ2-1; clone size: NA; V gene: TRBV3-1/TRBV3-2
CDR3 DNA: TGTGCCAGCAGCCTGGGACAGGGGGCCGGTCAGCCCCAGCATTTT; CDR3 protein: CASSLGQGAGQPQHF; D gene: TRBD1; J gene: TRBJ1-5; clone size: NA; V gene: TRBV13
CDR3 DNA: TGTGCCAGCAGCTCACAAGATACGCAGTATTTT; CDR3 protein: CASSSQDTQYF; D gene: NA; J gene: TRBJ2-3; clone size: NA; V gene: TRBV11-3
CDR3 DNA: TGTGCCAGCAGCCAAGATCTAGGGGCGACTAATTCACCCCTCCACTTT; CDR3 protein: CASSQDLGATNSPLHF; D gene: NA; J gene: TRBJ1-6; clone size: NA; V gene: TRBV3-1/TRBV3-2
CDR3 DNA: TGTGCCAGCAGCCAATATGGAGTTCAGCCCCAGCATTTT; CDR3 protein: CASSQYGVQPQHF; D gene: NA; J gene: TRBJ1-5; clone size: NA; V gene: TRBV3-1/TRBV3-2
CDR3 DNA: TGCAGCGCCACCCGGGGTACCGCCTACGAGCAGTACTTC; CDR3 protein: CSATRGTAYEQYF; D gene: NA; J gene: TRBJ2-7; clone size: NA; V gene: TRBV29-1
CDR3 DNA: TGTGCCAGCAGCGTCGGTATTGATGCTTCTGGGGCCAACGTCCTGACTTTC; CDR3 protein: CASSVGIDASGANVLTF; D gene: NA; J gene: TRBJ2-6; clone size: once; V gene: TRBV9